One sample yielded the 6 T cell receptor beta chains listed below, sequenced in a study of cytomegalovirus exposure and HLA in healthy donors (dated by TCRdb to about 2017). The method was the immunoSEQ multiplex PCR assay. The multiplex PCR relied on a mix of 60 forward primers for TCR Vbeta segments and 13 reverse primers for TCR Jbeta segments. The immuneACCESS repertoire file appears here via TCRdb, limited to in-frame rearrangements. These files lack a portion of the clones; in checked studies, under half of the deficit traces to unresolved V genes, and the cause of the others is not known. This sample has some 160,000 clones in its table, and just under 80% of those were observed once. The ten biggest clones cover 5.5% to 7.5% of the sample. Material for sequencing was PBMCs. All receptors derive from a middle-aged woman in good health and CMV-seropositive.

The rearrangement links TRBV7-2 to TRBJ1-4; unclear D gene. The V end was cut by 3 bases, the J end by 7 bases, with 18 bases between. CDR1 and CDR2 from the germline V gene are SGHTA and FQGNSA. The CDR3 has 16 residues. CDR3 sequence reads: CASSLVSEEGGEKLFF. The CDR3 DNA is TGTGCCAGCAGCTTGGTATCTGAGGAAGGCGGTGAAAAACTGTTTTTT.

This chain joins TRBV19 and TRBJ1-1, with 10 bases identical to TRBD1. This CDR3 contains 15 residues. With V trimmed by 5 bases and J by 5 bases, 8 bases remained unmatched. Germline-derived CDR1 and CDR2 are LNHDA and SQIVND (reference sequence). The CDR3 reads CASSAWDRGRTEAFF. The CDR3 nucleotides read TGTGCCAGTAGTGCCTGGGACAGGGGACGAACTGAAGCTTTCTTT.

This chain uses TRBV7-9 with TRBJ2-1; D call uncertain. The CDR3 has 14 residues. V was cut by 3 bases and J by 4 bases, with 10 bases left in between. Germline-derived CDR1 and CDR2 are SEHNR and FQNEAQ (reference sequence). This CDR3 is CASSFPVLYNEQFF. The DNA for the CDR3 is TGTGCCAGCAGCTTCCCAGTTCTGTACAATGAGCAGTTCTTC.

There are a few counts of this clone. The rearrangement links TRBV7-3 to TRBJ2-1; 9 bases map to TRBD2. CDR3 length: 15 amino acids. V gave up 1 base and J gave up 7 bases; unmatched junction bases: 5. CDR1 SGHTA and CDR2 FQGTGA come from the germline V gene. The CDR3 nucleotides are TGTGCCAGCAGCTTAAGCGGGGGGGCGGGGAATGAGCAGTTCTTC. Its translation: CASSLSGGAGNEQFF.

J is TRBJ2-7 and V is TRBV6-5, with D perhaps matching TRBD2 (5 bases). The length of the CDR3 is 13 residues. Trimming took off 5 bases at V and 3 bases at J, with 11 bases between the two ends. Germline V gene lookup returns CDR1 MNHEY and CDR2 SVGAGI. The DNA for the CDR3 is TGTGCCAGCAGTCGAGCGGACGGCTACGAGCAGTACTTC. The encoded protein is CASSRADGYEQYF.

The chain joins TRBV30 to TRBJ1-1; D might be TRBD1 (5 bases). CDR3 length: 13 amino acids. Trimming pared 1 base from V and 0 bases from J, leaving 6 bases between. Germline V gene sequence: CDR1 GTSNPN, CDR2 SVGIG (reference sequence). The CDR3 sequence is CAWSGGVNTEAFF. The CDR3 region has the DNA TGTGCCTGGAGTGGGGGGGTGAACACTGAAGCTTTCTTT.